One and the same sample provided the 8 T cell receptor beta chains below, sequenced in a study of T cell repertoires in cytomegalovirus infection. One entry per CDR3 protein results from TCRdb running MiXCR on the reads. Of some 940,000 distinct CDR3 sequences listed, 30% to 40% are singletons. No antigen has been identified for these receptors. The sample in question was cultured CD8+ T cells from PBMCs, obtained from culture after CMV antigen stimulation. These receptor sequences come from a human donor in good health (CMV status not recorded). Some clones in this sample may be carry-over from other donors' samples.

Comments on this clonotype: A read error may produce the germline difference seen at one junction end. This chain uses TRBV25-1 with TRBJ1-2, with D hard to call. Germline V gene sequence: CDR1 MGHDK, CDR2 SYGVNS. The CDR3 extends over 15 amino acids. The CDR3 nucleotides read TGTGTCAGCAGTGAAAGGGAGTGGTCAGGTGGAGGCTACACCTTC. It yields the protein CVSSEREWSGGGYTF.

The gene calls are TRBV7-9 and TRBJ2-1; perhaps TRBD2 as D (5 bases). The germline gives CDR1 SEHNR, CDR2 FQNEAQ (reference sequence). V shed 6 bases and J shed 16 bases, with 16 bases lying between them. The CDR3 consists of 11 residues. The DNA of the CDR3 is TGTGCCAGCAGTTCGGACGGGAAAAACTTCTTC. This gives the protein CASSSDGKNFF.

This clonotype has just a few counts. The rearrangement joins TRBV7-9 to TRBJ2-1; TRBD2 might be the D (5 bases). Germline loops: CDR1 SEHNR, CDR2 FQNEAQ (reference sequence). The length of the CDR3 is 17 residues. Trimming took off 2 bases at V and 4 bases at J, with 18 bases between the two ends. The chain's CDR3 is CASSLTAGPSTYNEQFF. CDR3 bases: TGTGCCAGCAGCTTAACGGCAGGTCCTAGCACATACAATGAGCAGTTCTTC.

V usage is TRBV6-5 and J usage is TRBJ1-6; D may be TRBD1 (5 bases). V was cut by 2 bases and J by 6 bases, with 17 bases left in between. The CDR3 is 17 residues long. Germline CDR1 and CDR2: MNHEY and SVGAGI. CDR3 DNA: TGTGCCAGCAGTTACCCATCGTCGGGGGGTTCTAATTCACCCCTCCACTTT. Translation: CASSYPSSGGSNSPLHF.

This clonotype was found a few times. This chain uses TRBV29-1 with TRBJ2-3, with D possibly TRBD1 on 6 matching bases. The V gene lost 4 bases and the J gene lost 1 base, with 18 bases spanning the gap. Looked up from germline, CDR1 is SQVTM and CDR2 is ANQGSEA. This CDR3 has 16 residues. CDR3 coding DNA: TGCAGCGTTGCGGGGACCCACAGGGACGGCACAGATACGCAGTATTTT. It translates to CSVAGTHRDGTDTQYF.

The chain is built from TRBV11-2 and TRBJ2-5; D gene ambiguous. V was cut by 7 bases and J by 2 bases, with 5 bases left in between. The V gene's germline CDR1 is SGHAT and CDR2 FQNNGV. This CDR3 contains 11 residues. CDR3 region: CASNQQETQYF. CDR3 nucleotide sequence: TGTGCCAGCAACCAGCAAGAGACCCAGTACTTC.

Only a few counts were recorded for this clonotype. This sequence joins TRBV2 and TRBJ2-1; TRBD2 is a possible D gene (6 bases). This CDR3 contains 17 residues. V lost 4 bases and J lost 6, with 22 bases in between. CDR1 SNHLY and CDR2 FYNNEI come from the germline V gene. CDR3 region: CASSAALGDGEVNEQFF. The CDR3 DNA reads TGTGCCAGCAGTGCGGCCTTGGGGGACGGGGAGGTCAATGAGCAGTTCTTC.

In DNA form, the CDR3 reads TGTGCCAGCAGCCCCATAAGGGTACCCCTCCACTTT. This encodes CASSPIRVPLHF. The rearrangement joins TRBV7-2 to TRBJ1-6; D gene unclear. CDR1 is SGHTA and CDR2 is FQGNSA in the germline V gene. V was cut by 5 bases and J by 12 bases, with 11 bases left in between. CDR3 length: 12 amino acids.